This passage covers 29 T cell receptor beta chains from one sample sequenced in a study of T cells after yellow fever vaccination. TCRdb redid the calling of the 5' RACE reads with MiXCR, one entry per CDR3 protein. The profile covers 90,000 to 150,000 distinct CDR3 sequences, with approximately 7.1% appearing a single time and roughly 3% taken by the ten largest. The source material was CD4+ T cells sorted from PBMCs, sampled roughly seven weeks after the first yellow fever vaccination. The receptors were gathered from a man younger than 30 who received the YFV17D yellow fever vaccine.

A few counts support this clonotype. The V call is TRBV4-3, the J call TRBJ1-2; no clear D gene. This CDR3 region has 15 residues. V gave up 1 base and J gave up 4 bases, with 13 bases separating them. Germline CDR1 is LGHNA and CDR2 is YSLEER. The CDR3: CASSQVSAGSYGYTF. CDR3 nucleotide sequence: TGCGCCAGCAGCCAAGTGAGTGCGGGGAGCTATGGCTACACCTTC.

This clonotype was recorded at least ten times. V and J are TRBV7-2 and TRBJ1-5; D ambiguous. Germline loops: CDR1 SGHTA, CDR2 FQGNSA. V was trimmed by 5 bases and J by 6 bases, leaving 14 bases between them. This CDR3 has 14 residues. CDR3 amino acids: CASSPGPSSQPQHF. In DNA, the CDR3 is TGTGCCAGCAGCCCGGGCCCCTCGTCTCAGCCCCAGCATTTT.

This clonotype was seen repeatedly, ten times or more. The genes are TRBV4-1 and TRBJ2-7; D not resolved. The CDR3 sequence is 15 residues long. Germline V gene sequence: CDR1 MGHRA, CDR2 YSYEKL. V was trimmed by 0 bases and J by 2 bases, leaving 11 bases between them. CDR3: CASSQDVQNPYEQYV. The CDR3 DNA reads TGCGCCAGCAGCCAAGATGTGCAGAACCCCTACGAGCAGTACGTC.

The chain carries TRBV5-1 and TRBJ2-7; TRBD1 matches 10 bases. The CDR3 contains 15 residues. Germline V CDR1 and CDR2: SGHRS, YFSETQ. V was pared by 0 bases and J by 4 bases, with 4 bases of the junction left unmatched. CDR3 amino acids: CASSLGTGGEYEQYV. For the CDR3, the DNA is TGCGCCAGCAGCTTGGGGACAGGGGGTGAATACGAGCAGTACGTC.

J is TRBJ2-7 and V is TRBV6-1; maybe TRBD1 (6 bases). CDR3 length: 14 residues. The V gene lost 6 bases and the J gene lost 0 bases, with 12 bases spanning the gap. Germline loops: CDR1 MNHNS, CDR2 SASEGT. CDR3 bases: TGTGCCAGCAGGGACAGTCCGTCCTCCTACGAGCAGTACGTC. Amino acid sequence: CASRDSPSSYEQYV.

The genes are TRBV21-1 and TRBJ2-7; TRBD1 is the table's D call, not checked against the DNA. TRBV21-1 constitutes a pseudogene. The CDR3 runs 16 residues. The CDR3 DNA follows: TGTGCCAGCAGCAAAGCGCTTGGGGACAGGGCGCACGAGCAGTACGTC. This encodes CASSKALGDRAHEQYV.

This clonotype was picked up a small number of times. V is TRBV30 and J is TRBJ1-5; D may be TRBD1 (6 bases). In germline, CDR1 is GTSNPN, CDR2 SVGIG (reference sequence). The length of the CDR3 is 15 residues. V lost 3 bases and J 9 bases, leaving 21 bases between the germline ends. This CDR3 reads CAWSQQQGSGVPQHF. CDR3 DNA sequence: TGTGCCTGGAGCCAACAACAGGGTTCAGGGGTGCCCCAGCATTTT.

This clonotype was seen many times. The rearrangement joins TRBV5-1 to TRBJ1-5; tentatively, D is TRBD1 (6 bases). The germline V and J ends were trimmed by 3 bases and 5 bases, with 9 bases remaining between them. Germline values: CDR1 SGHRS, CDR2 YFSETQ. The CDR3 loop spans 13 amino acids. CDR3 residues: CASSSGGDQPQHF. The CDR3, as DNA: TGCGCCAGCAGCTCCGGGGGCGATCAGCCCCAGCATTTT.

This clonotype was counted many times. The rearrangement links TRBV11-2 to TRBJ2-1; D is undetermined. The CDR3 runs to 11 residues. Germline lookup yields CDR1 SGHAT and CDR2 FQNNGV. The V and J ends lost 10 bases and 3 bases respectively, with 7 bases between them. The CDR3, as DNA: TGTGCCACCCAACTCTACAATGAGCAGTTCTTC. Protein product: CATQLYNEQFF.

This clonotype came up many times. The V call is TRBV3-1, the J call TRBJ1-1; D is undetermined. V was cut by 2 bases and J by 4 bases, with 8 bases left in between. The CDR3 totals 13 residues. The V gene's germline CDR1 is LGHDT and CDR2 YNNKEL (reference sequence). The CDR3 protein is CASSQRGSTEAFF. Here the CDR3 DNA reads TGTGCCAGCAGCCAAAGAGGAAGCACTGAAGCTTTCTTT.

This clonotype was seen repeatedly, ten times or more. The CDR3 spells CASSLGLGGISYEQYF. Here the CDR3 DNA reads TGCGCCAGCAGCTTGGGGCTTGGGGGGATCTCATACGAGCAGTACTTC. The rearrangement links TRBV5-1 to TRBJ2-7, with a weak D call TRBD2 (6 bases). Germline V CDR1 and CDR2: SGHRS, YFSETQ. With 0 bases removed from V and 4 bases from J, the gap between germline ends came to 17 bases. This CDR3 contains 16 residues.

The V gene is TRBV5-1, the J gene TRBJ2-5; D not certain. Germline V gene sequence: CDR1 SGHRS, CDR2 YFSETQ. V lost 2 bases, J lost 1 base, and 9 bases lay in between. This CDR3 spans 14 amino acids. The CDR3, as DNA: TGCGCCAGCAGCTTTGGGAACTCCCAAGAGACCCAGTACTTC. Amino acids: CASSFGNSQETQYF.

The chain links TRBV11-2 to TRBJ2-3; TRBD2 matches at 11 bases. The V segment lost 3 bases and the J segment 5 bases; nucleotides outside the gene matches: 13. The CDR3 runs to 18 residues. The germline V gene has CDR1 SGHAT and CDR2 FQNNGV. CDR3 coding DNA: TGTGCCAGCAGCTTCGTAGCGGGGGGGCCCGTTTCCAGAGATACGCAGTATTTT. This encodes CASSFVAGGPVSRDTQYF.

In this sample, this clonotype turned up a few times. The rearrangement uses TRBV18 and TRBJ2-3; D remains ambiguous. This CDR3 spans 16 amino acids. Looked up from germline, CDR1 is KGHSH and CDR2 is LQKENI. V lost 6 bases and J 0 bases, leaving 16 bases between the germline ends. This CDR3 is CASSSTLEKSTDTQYF. CDR3 bases: TGTGCCAGCTCCTCTACCCTGGAGAAGAGCACAGATACGCAGTATTTT.

Concerning this clonotype itself: A much larger clonotype is one base distant, so this may be a read error. The chain is built from TRBV6-6 and TRBJ2-2, with D hard to call. Looked up from germline, CDR1 is MNHNY and CDR2 is SVGAGI (reference sequence). The CDR3 contains 11 residues. CDR3 residues: CTSSYPGELFF. CDR3 bases: TGTACCAGCAGTTACCCCGGGGAGCTGTTTTTT.

This clonotype was seen at least ten times. This chain links TRBV7-3 with TRBJ2-2; the D gene is possibly TRBD1 (5 bases). V was trimmed by 7 bases and J by 0 bases, leaving 6 bases between them. The V gene's germline CDR1 is SGHTA and CDR2 FQGTGA. The CDR3 totals 13 residues. CDR3 sequence (DNA): TGTGCCAGCAAGACAGCGAACACCGGGGAGCTGTTTTTT. The encoded protein is CASKTANTGELFF.

This clonotype occurred many times. The chain combines TRBV12-3 or TRBV12-4 with TRBJ2-3; 8 nucleotides line up with TRBD1. V was clipped by 6 bases and J by 3 bases; unmatched bases: 11. There are 16 residues in the CDR3. The CDR3 reads CASSPRTGKATDTQYF. The DNA for the CDR3 is TGTGCCAGCAGCCCCAGGACAGGGAAAGCGACAGATACGCAGTATTTT.

The sample holds many counts of this clonotype. V and J are TRBV12-3 or TRBV12-4 and TRBJ1-3; D not certain. CDR3 size: 15 residues. V lost 6 bases, J lost 0 bases, and 12 bases lay in between. Here the CDR3 DNA reads TGTGCCAGCAGCCCGACACCTCTCTCTGGAAACACCATATATTTT. It is translated as CASSPTPLSGNTIYF.

This clonotype was observed a few times. The chain links TRBV7-2 to TRBJ1-6; D uncertain. V was cut by 1 base and J by 10 bases, with 14 bases left in between. This CDR3 is 15 amino acids long. CDR1 and CDR2 from the germline V gene are SGHTA and FQGNSA. The CDR3 nucleotides are TGTGCCAGCAGCTTAGTGGGCCAGTCAAAATCACCCCTCCACTTT. This translates into CASSLVGQSKSPLHF.

V and J are TRBV6-6 and TRBJ1-6; D might be TRBD1 (5 bases). Trimming cost V 6 bases and J 4 bases, with 7 bases left between them. CDR1 is MNHNY, CDR2 SVGAGI, per germline (reference sequence). The CDR3 contains 13 residues. CDR3 in DNA: TGTGCCAGCAGGACAGAATATAATTCACCCCTCCACTTT. Encoded protein: CASRTEYNSPLHF.

This clonotype was seen repeatedly, ten times or more. The chain is built from TRBV20-1 and TRBJ1-1; no clear D gene. Trimming removed 5 bases from V and 1 base from J, with 8 bases in between. Germline V CDR1 and CDR2: DFQATT, SNEGSKA (reference sequence). CDR3 size: 12 residues. CDR3 loop: CSAYRQNTEAFF. The CDR3, as DNA: TGCAGTGCTTACAGACAGAACACTGAAGCTTTCTTT.

The table lists this clonotype with a few counts. The V call is TRBV12-3 or TRBV12-4, the J call TRBJ2-2, with 9 positions matching TRBD1. This CDR3 region has 19 residues. V shed 11 bases, J shed 5 bases, and the junction held 24 bases outside the gene matches. The CDR3 DNA reads TGTGCCTGCTGTTCCACCGTTTTTTTACAGGGGGCTTGGACCGGGGAGCTGTTTTTT. Encoded protein: CACCSTVFLQGAWTGELFF.

This clonotype was recorded many times. The V call is TRBV7-2, the J call TRBJ1-1; the D is unclear. Germline-derived CDR1 and CDR2 are SGHTA and FQGNSA. The CDR3 spans 15 residues. Trimming cost V 3 bases and J 5 bases, with 16 bases left between them. The CDR3: CASSFASGRVTEAFF. The CDR3 DNA reads TGTGCCAGCAGCTTTGCAAGCGGGAGAGTGACTGAAGCTTTCTTT.

Ten or more counts support this clonotype. The chain links TRBV7-2 to TRBJ1-1; a weak D match, TRBD1 (6 bases). The CDR3 runs to 14 residues. Trimming removed 4 bases at V and 8 bases at J, with 17 bases between. Germline assignment: CDR1 SGHTA and CDR2 FQGNSA. The CDR3 DNA is TGTGCCAGCAGCTCCTGGGGGGGCAGGGCGGAAGCTTTCTTT. Translating gives CASSSWGGRAEAFF.

This clonotype was observed at least ten times. V and J are TRBV28 and TRBJ2-2; D is perhaps TRBD2 (6 bases). Trimming left V 8 bases short and J 6 bases short, with 10 bases between. CDR3 length: 12 amino acids. Germline loops: CDR1 MDHEN, CDR2 SYDVKM. Written as DNA, the CDR3 is TGTGCCAGCGGAGGGGAGCCCGGGGAGCTGTTTTTT. Translating it yields CASGGEPGELFF.

This clonotype has a count of ten or more. J is TRBJ2-1 and V is TRBV5-1; 14 nucleotides match TRBD2. After removal of 3 bases from V and 7 bases from J, the junction contained 6 bases not matched to a gene. This CDR3 has 16 residues. Per the germline V gene, CDR1 is SGHRS and CDR2 is YFSETQ. CDR3 DNA: TGCGCCAGCAGCTCTGGGACTAGCGGGGGTAGTAATGAGCAGTTCTTC. Translating gives CASSSGTSGGSNEQFF. Filled out from reference TRBV5-1 and TRBJ2-1, the complete variable domain reads KAGVTQTPRYLIKTRGQQVTLSCSPISGHRSVSWYQQTPGQGLQFLFEYFSETQRNKGNFPGRFSGRQFSNSRSEMNVSTLELGDSALYLCASSSGTSGGSNEQFFGPGTRLTVL.

This clonotype occurred many times. This chain joins TRBV4-3 and TRBJ1-4; possibly TRBD1 for D (6 bases). CDR3 size: 15 residues. The germline V gene has CDR1 LGHNA and CDR2 YSLEER. The V end lost 4 bases, the J end lost 10 bases, and 19 bases lay between the germline ends. The CDR3 reads CASSPRDTMLGKLFF. The CDR3 DNA reads as TGCGCCAGCAGCCCTCGGGACACCATGCTAGGAAAACTGTTTTTT.

In this sample, this clonotype turned up many times. The rearrangement joins TRBV5-4 to TRBJ2-5; TRBD1 matches 8 bases. The CDR3 is 13 residues long. Germline V gene lookup returns CDR1 SGHNT and CDR2 YYREEE (reference sequence). V was clipped by 6 bases and J by 4 bases; unmatched bases: 5. The CDR3 nucleotides are TGTGCCAGCACACTGGGGACAGGAGAGACCCAGTACTTC. Translated: CASTLGTGETQYF.

As to this clonotype: Given a much more abundant clone one base away, this may be a read error. This chain links TRBV10-3 with TRBJ1-6, with unresolved D. CDR3 length: 12 amino acids. Germline V CDR1 and CDR2: ENHRY, SYGVKD. V was cut by 5 bases and J by 9 bases, with 8 bases left in between. CDR3 sequence reads: CAISFGGSPLHF. The CDR3 nucleotides read TGTGCCATCAGTTTTGGCGGTTCACCCCTCCACTTT.